This passage covers 30 T cell receptor beta chains from one sample sequenced in a study of T cell responses to AZD1222 COVID-19 vaccine. Assay used: immunoSEQ multiplex PCR; TCRdb lists only in-frame clones, some missing. The sample has under 150,000 clones, roughly 87% seen once; the top ten hold under 3%. This sample comprised peripheral blood, obtained 28 days after the second AZD1222 dose. These receptors all stem from an adult who received the AZD1222 COVID-19 vaccine.

This clone is a singleton in its sample. Different DNA sequences within this sample yield the same CDR3. The V gene is TRBV7-6, the J gene TRBJ2-2; D may be TRBD1 (6 bases). Between the trimmed V and J ends, which lost 2 bases and 0 bases, there was a span of 7 bases. Germline-derived CDR1 and CDR2 are SGHVS and FNYEAQ. CDR3 length: 15 amino acids. This CDR3 is CASSLRQANTGELFF. CDR3 DNA sequence: TGTGCCAGCAGCTTAAGACAGGCGAACACCGGGGAGCTGTTTTTT.

The V call is TRBV5-4, the J call TRBJ2-5; D gene uncertain. V was clipped by 1 base and J by 1 base, with 11 bases between them. Germline assignment: CDR1 SGHNT and CDR2 YYREEE (reference sequence). This CDR3 spans 15 amino acids. In DNA, the CDR3 is TGTGCCAGCAGCTTGAGCCCAAACGCCCAAGAGACCCAGTACTTC. It encodes CASSLSPNAQETQYF.

This sequence joins TRBV7-7 and TRBJ1-4; 8 bases agree with TRBD1. Germline CDR1 SSHAT, CDR2 FNYEAQ (reference sequence). The CDR3 has 16 amino acids. V shed 5 bases and J 5 bases; nucleotides not matched to a gene: 10. The CDR3 loop is CASSPGTGRPNEKLFF. The CDR3 bases are TGTGCCAGCAGCCCCGGGACAGGCCGGCCCAATGAAAAACTGTTTTTT.

CDR3: CASSLAIAGGEDTQYF. The DNA for the CDR3 is TGCGCCAGCAGCTTGGCCATAGCGGGGGGCGAAGATACGCAGTATTTT. V gene TRBV5-1 combines with J gene TRBJ2-3; 10 bases are shared with TRBD2. CDR3 length: 16 amino acids. Germline CDR1 reads SGHRS; CDR2 reads YFSETQ. V lost 0 bases, J lost 5 bases, and 6 bases stayed unmatched.

The genes are TRBV3-1 (or the pseudogene TRBV3-2) and TRBJ1-1; D is unresolved. The CDR3 sequence is 13 residues long. Trimming removed 4 bases at V and 7 bases at J, with 13 bases between. CDR1 is LGHDT and CDR2 is YNNKEL in the germline V gene (reference sequence). The CDR3 loop is CASSLSAGYEAFF. CDR3 in DNA: TGTGCCAGCAGCCTGAGTGCCGGGTATGAAGCTTTCTTT.

V and J are TRBV6-5 and TRBJ2-1, with TRBD1 matching 9 bases. Trimming removed 6 bases from V and 2 bases from J; junction bases left unmatched: 5. Germline lookup yields CDR1 MNHEY and CDR2 SVGAGI. There are 15 residues in the CDR3. CDR3 in amino acids: CASRSDRGAYNEQFF. In nucleotides, the CDR3 is TGTGCCAGCAGATCGGACAGGGGAGCCTACAATGAGCAGTTCTTC.

The J gene is TRBJ1-4, the V gene TRBV2, with 7 bases that match TRBD1. CDR3 size: 13 residues. V was pared by 0 bases and J by 8 bases, with 0 bases of the junction left unmatched. Germline values: CDR1 SNHLY, CDR2 FYNNEI. In DNA, the CDR3 is TGTGCCAGCAGTGAAGCACAGGGGGAAAAACTGTTTTTT. It specifies CASSEAQGEKLFF.

J is TRBJ2-3 and V is TRBV7-2; 7 bases are shared with TRBD1. Germline CDR1 SGHTA, CDR2 FQGNSA. The CDR3 is 14 amino acids. The V and J ends lost 5 bases and 1 base, in that order; junction bases with no gene match: 3. The CDR3 region has the DNA TGTGCCAGCAGCCCACAGGGGCGCACAGATACGCAGTATTTT. Protein sequence: CASSPQGRTDTQYF.

This CDR3 reads CAWSVPMGQGEEKLFF. The CDR3, as DNA: TGTGCCTGGAGTGTACCGATGGGACAGGGTGAGGAAAAACTGTTTTTT. This chain connects TRBV30 to TRBJ1-4, with TRBD1 matching over 9 bases. J lost 8 bases, V lost 0 bases, and 10 bases had no gene match. The germline V gene has CDR1 GTSNPN and CDR2 SVGIG (reference sequence). There are 16 residues in the CDR3.

The chain recombines TRBV7-2 with TRBJ2-5; TRBD2 agrees at 8 bases. This CDR3 is built from 14 residues. From germline, CDR1 is SGHTA and CDR2 FQGNSA. Trimming at V came to 5 bases and at J to 5 bases, leaving 7 bases not matched to a gene. The DNA of the CDR3 is TGTGCCAGCAGCAAAGCGGGGGCCGGGGAGACCCAGTACTTC. It yields the protein CASSKAGAGETQYF.

This clone was seen once. This chain connects TRBV28 to TRBJ2-5; D is possibly TRBD1 (5 bases). V lost 8 bases, J lost 3 bases, and 13 bases lay in between. The CDR3 has 13 residues. CDR1 and CDR2 from the germline V gene are MDHEN and SYDVKM. CDR3 protein: CASRLGAEETQYF. The CDR3 DNA follows: TGTGCCAGCCGGTTAGGGGCAGAAGAGACCCAGTACTTC.

The chain has TRBV7-2 and TRBJ1-2, with 8 bases aligning to TRBD1. V was pared by 3 bases and J by 5 bases, with 8 bases of the junction left unmatched. The CDR3 runs 15 residues. The germline V gene has CDR1 SGHTA and CDR2 FQGNSA. The CDR3 nucleotides are TGTGCCAGCAGCTTGCAACGGGACAGGCCTTATGGCTACACCTTC. It specifies CASSLQRDRPYGYTF.

This clone is a singleton in its sample. The chain joins TRBV4-3 to TRBJ1-2; D not resolved. This CDR3 region has 13 residues. Deletions cut 1 base from V and 4 bases from J, with 7 bases between. The germline V gene has CDR1 LGHNA and CDR2 YSLEER. CDR3 in DNA: TGCGCCAGCAGCCAAGTTCGAGGCTATGGCTACACCTTC. Protein sequence: CASSQVRGYGYTF.

On this clone itself: The identical CDR3 is also encoded by other nucleotide sequences in the sample. This chain uses TRBV7-2 with TRBJ1-6; D uncertain. CDR3 length: 12 amino acids. V lost 4 bases and J lost 7, with 5 bases in between. CDR1 SGHTA and CDR2 FQGNSA come from the germline V gene. In DNA, the CDR3 is TGTGCCAGCAGCTCCCCCAATTCACCCCTCCACTTT. This sequence encodes CASSSPNSPLHF.

The CDR3 DNA reads as TGCGCCAGCAGCCCCCACACCGACACGAACTATGGCTACACCTTC. It yields the protein CASSPHTDTNYGYTF. The J gene is TRBJ1-2, the V gene TRBV5-1; D is undetermined. CDR1 and CDR2 (germline): SGHRS, YFSETQ. The CDR3 runs to 15 residues. Trimming shortened V by 4 bases and J by 2 bases, and 15 bases separated the two germline ends. Based on the CDR3 plus reference TRBV5-1 and TRBJ1-2, the full variable domain is KAGVTQTPRYLIKTRGQQVTLSCSPISGHRSVSWYQQTPGQGLQFLFEYFSETQRNKGNFPGRFSGRQFSNSRSEMNVSTLELGDSALYLCASSPHTDTNYGYTFGSGTRLTVV.

This clone has a handful of counts. V usage is TRBV4-1 and J usage is TRBJ2-7; the match to TRBD1 covers 7 bases. Unmatched junction bases numbered 12, after V lost 1 base and J lost 0 bases. This CDR3 region has 18 residues. Germline CDR1 and CDR2: MGHRA and YSYEKL. The CDR3 spells CASSQGRLDRARSYEQYF. CDR3 in DNA: TGCGCCAGCAGCCAAGGAAGACTCGACAGGGCCCGCTCCTACGAGCAGTACTTC.

V and J are TRBV6-5 and TRBJ1-4; D is possibly TRBD1 (5 bases). Per germline, CDR1 MNHEY and CDR2 SVGAGI. The CDR3 totals 15 residues. Trimming stripped 6 bases from V and 3 bases from J, with 14 bases between. The CDR3 here is CASREGLSSNEKLFF. CDR3 sequence (DNA): TGTGCCAGCAGAGAGGGGTTGAGTTCTAATGAAAAACTGTTTTTT.

The chain joins TRBV7-9 to TRBJ2-2; 7 bases match TRBD1. This CDR3 has 16 residues. Germline V gives CDR1 SEHNR, CDR2 FQNEAQ (reference sequence). Unmatched junction bases numbered 3, after V lost 1 base and J lost 1 base. Here the CDR3 reads CASSLVGQLNTGELFF. In DNA form, the CDR3 reads TGTGCCAGCAGCTTAGTGGGACAGTTGAACACCGGGGAGCTGTTTTTT.

The chain combines TRBV6-5 with TRBJ1-5; TRBD1 might be the D (6 bases). Germline V CDR1 and CDR2: MNHEY, SVGAGI. The CDR3 contains 14 residues. Trimming removed 4 bases at V and 4 bases at J, with 11 bases between. The CDR3 is CASSSDSQNQPQHF. The CDR3 DNA follows: TGTGCCAGCAGTTCGGACAGCCAAAATCAGCCCCAGCATTTT.

CDR3 nucleotide sequence: TGTGCCAGCAGGATCGACAGGGGGAACACCGGGGAGCTGTTTTTT. Translation: CASRIDRGNTGELFF. The rearrangement uses TRBV3-1 (or the pseudogene TRBV3-2) and TRBJ2-2, with 8 nucleotides matching TRBD1. V trimming: 6 bases; J trimming: 1 base; junction bases outside the gene matches: 4. CDR1 LGHDT and CDR2 YNNKEL come from the germline V gene (reference sequence). CDR3 length: 15 residues.

The genes are TRBV19 and TRBJ1-3; TRBD1 is a possible D gene (5 bases). The V gene's germline CDR1 is LNHDA and CDR2 SQIVND (reference sequence). Trimming cost V 6 bases and J 7 bases, with 16 bases left between them. This CDR3 contains 14 residues. The CDR3 DNA reads as TGTGCCAGTAGCCCGGGACCCGGGAGGAACACCATATATTTT. Its protein product is CASSPGPGRNTIYF.

The V call is TRBV7-2, the J call TRBJ1-2, with TRBD1 as a possible D gene (5 bases). CDR1 and CDR2 (germline): SGHTA, FQGNSA. V was cut by 1 base and J by 4 bases, with 7 bases left in between. There are 13 residues in the CDR3. The CDR3 DNA follows: TGTGCCAGCAGCTTAGGTAGGGGCTATGGCTACACCTTC. It is translated as CASSLGRGYGYTF.

The chain employs TRBV9 and TRBJ2-5, with TRBD2 matching 8 bases. Trimming took 0 bases from V and 5 from J; bases not matched to a gene: 12. Germline values: CDR1 SGDLS, CDR2 YYNGEE. The CDR3 loop spans 17 amino acids. For the CDR3, the DNA is TGTGCCAGCAGCGTAGGACCCCTAGCGGGCCCCAGGGAGACCCAGTACTTC. Translated: CASSVGPLAGPRETQYF.

This clone was observed once. The chain has TRBV7-2 and TRBJ1-5; weak D call: TRBD1 (5 bases). The germline gives CDR1 SGHTA, CDR2 FQGNSA. The V gene lost 1 base and the J gene lost 6 bases, with 7 bases spanning the gap. This CDR3 spans 13 amino acids. The CDR3 coding sequence is TGTGCCAGCAGCTTAGATGGGGGTCAGCCCCAGCATTTT. Encoded protein: CASSLDGGQPQHF.

The chain has TRBV3-1 (or the pseudogene TRBV3-2) and TRBJ1-3; D ambiguous. Trimming cost V 5 bases and J 2 bases, with 4 bases left between them. Germline assignment: CDR1 LGHDT and CDR2 YNNKEL (reference sequence). CDR3 length equals 12 residues. The DNA of the CDR3 is TGTGCCAGCAGCGAAACTGGAAACACCATATATTTT. Amino acid sequence: CASSETGNTIYF.

CDR3 protein: CASSPLGGENTGELFF. CDR3 DNA sequence: TGTGCCAGCAGCCCCCTCGGGGGGGAGAACACCGGGGAGCTGTTTTTT. This chain links TRBV28 with TRBJ2-2, with 8 bases aligning to TRBD2. The V gene's germline CDR1 is MDHEN and CDR2 SYDVKM. Losses at the gene ends were 6 bases for V and 1 base for J; bases not matched to a gene: 7. CDR3 length: 16 amino acids.

The table lists this clone with a few counts. The chain is built from TRBV6-5 and TRBJ1-6, with a weak D call TRBD1 (5 bases). Between the trimmed V and J ends, which lost 2 bases and 6 bases, there was a span of 11 bases. Germline CDR1 is MNHEY and CDR2 is SVGAGI. This CDR3 is built from 15 residues. The CDR3 region has the DNA TGTGCCAGCAGTTACCTGGACACGCTTAATTCACCCCTCCACTTT. Its translation is CASSYLDTLNSPLHF.

V and J are TRBV5-6 and TRBJ1-6; no definite D call. CDR3 length: 14 residues. Between the trimmed V and J ends, which lost 2 bases and 4 bases, there was a span of 7 bases. Germline loops: CDR1 SGHDT, CDR2 YYEEEE. This CDR3 reads CASSFGRYNSPLHF. The DNA for the CDR3 is TGTGCCAGCAGCTTCGGACGGTATAATTCACCCCTCCACTTT.

The gene calls are TRBV27 and TRBJ1-2, with D perhaps TRBD1 (5 bases). With 5 bases removed from V and 3 bases from J, the gap between germline ends came to 13 bases. CDR3 length: 14 residues. From germline, CDR1 is MNHEY and CDR2 SMNVEV (reference sequence). The DNA of the CDR3 is TGTGCCAGCAGTGTGACAGTCGACGACTATGGCTACACCTTC. Protein: CASSVTVDDYGYTF.

The V and J genes are TRBV19 and TRBJ2-1; TRBD2 aligns across 10 bases. V was clipped by 2 bases and J by 5 bases; unmatched bases: 12. This CDR3 has 18 residues. CDR1 and CDR2 from the germline V gene are LNHDA and SQIVND (reference sequence). CDR3: CASSIRAGSGGGNNEQFF. CDR3 DNA sequence: TGTGCCAGTAGTATAAGAGCTGGGAGCGGGGGGGGAAACAATGAGCAGTTCTTC.